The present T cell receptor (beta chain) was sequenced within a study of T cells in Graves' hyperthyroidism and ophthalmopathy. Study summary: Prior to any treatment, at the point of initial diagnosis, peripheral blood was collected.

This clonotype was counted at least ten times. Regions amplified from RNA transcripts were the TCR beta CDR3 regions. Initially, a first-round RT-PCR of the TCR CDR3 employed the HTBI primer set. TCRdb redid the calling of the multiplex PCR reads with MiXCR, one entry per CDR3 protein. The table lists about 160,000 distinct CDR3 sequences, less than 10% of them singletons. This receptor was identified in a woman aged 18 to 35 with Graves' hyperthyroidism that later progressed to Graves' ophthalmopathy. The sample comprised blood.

This CDR3 is CASSPQGSNSPLHF. CDR3 nucleotides: TGTGCCAGCAGCCCCCAGGGGTCTAATTCACCCCTCCACTTT. The genes are TRBV7-2 and TRBJ1-6, with D maybe TRBD1 (6 bases). CDR1 and CDR2 from the germline V gene are SGHTA and FQGNSA. The CDR3 is made up of 14 amino acids. The V end was cut by 5 bases, the J end by 6 bases, with 11 bases between.